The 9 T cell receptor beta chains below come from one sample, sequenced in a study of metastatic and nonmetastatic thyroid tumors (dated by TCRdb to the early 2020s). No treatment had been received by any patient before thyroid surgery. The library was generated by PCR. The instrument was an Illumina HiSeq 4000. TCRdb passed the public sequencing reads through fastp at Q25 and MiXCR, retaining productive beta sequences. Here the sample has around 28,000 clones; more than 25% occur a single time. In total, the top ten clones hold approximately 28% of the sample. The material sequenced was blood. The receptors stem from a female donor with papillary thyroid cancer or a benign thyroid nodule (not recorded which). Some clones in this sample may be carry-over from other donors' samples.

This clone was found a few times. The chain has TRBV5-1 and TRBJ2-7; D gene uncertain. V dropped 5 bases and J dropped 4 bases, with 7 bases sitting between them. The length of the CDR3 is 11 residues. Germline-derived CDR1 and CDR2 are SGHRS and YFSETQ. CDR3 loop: CASSVGYEQYF. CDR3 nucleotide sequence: TGCGCCAGCAGTGTTGGATACGAGCAGTACTTC.

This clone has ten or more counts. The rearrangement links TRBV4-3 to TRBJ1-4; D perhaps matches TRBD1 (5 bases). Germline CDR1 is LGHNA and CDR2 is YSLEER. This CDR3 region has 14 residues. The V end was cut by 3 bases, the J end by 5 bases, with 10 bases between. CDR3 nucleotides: TGCGCCAGCAGCCAGGGAGGGGCAAATGAAAAACTGTTTTTT. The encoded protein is CASSQGGANEKLFF.

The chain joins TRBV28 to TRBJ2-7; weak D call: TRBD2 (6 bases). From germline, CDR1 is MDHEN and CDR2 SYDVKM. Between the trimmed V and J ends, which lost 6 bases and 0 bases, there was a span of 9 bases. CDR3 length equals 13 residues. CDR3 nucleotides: TGTGCCAGCAGGGGGACTGGCTCCTACGAGCAGTACTTC. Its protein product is CASRGTGSYEQYF. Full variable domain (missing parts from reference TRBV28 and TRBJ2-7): DVKVTQSSRYLVKRTGEKVFLECVQDMDHENMFWYRQDPGLGLRLIYFSYDVKMKEKGDIPEGYSVSREKKERFSLILESASTNQTSMYLCASRGTGSYEQYFGPGTRLTVT.

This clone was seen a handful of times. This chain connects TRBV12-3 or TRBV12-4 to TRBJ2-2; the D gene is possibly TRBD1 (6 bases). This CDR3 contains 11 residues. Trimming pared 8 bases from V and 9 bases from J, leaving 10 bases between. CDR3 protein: CASLGAWELFF. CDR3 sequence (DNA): TGTGCCAGCTTGGGGGCCTGGGAGCTGTTTTTT.

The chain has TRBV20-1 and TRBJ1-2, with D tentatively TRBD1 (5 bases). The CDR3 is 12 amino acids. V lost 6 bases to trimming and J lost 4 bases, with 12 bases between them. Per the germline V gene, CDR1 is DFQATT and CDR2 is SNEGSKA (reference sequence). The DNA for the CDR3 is TGCAGTGCGGGGGGAACGGCCTATGGCTACACCTTC. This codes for CSAGGTAYGYTF.

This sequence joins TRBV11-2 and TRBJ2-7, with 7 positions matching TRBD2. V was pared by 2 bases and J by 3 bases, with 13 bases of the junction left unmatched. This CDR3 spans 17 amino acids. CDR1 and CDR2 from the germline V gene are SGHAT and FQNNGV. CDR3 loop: CASSLYPLSSGNYEQYF. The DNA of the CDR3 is TGTGCCAGCAGCTTATATCCCCTCTCTAGCGGAAACTACGAGCAGTACTTC.

For the CDR3, the DNA is TGTGCCAGCAGTTTACAGACGGCGGATTCACCCCTCCACTTT. This sequence encodes CASSLQTADSPLHF. The gene calls are TRBV12-3 or TRBV12-4 and TRBJ1-6; D unclear. The CDR3 has 14 residues. V was cut by 2 bases and J by 8 bases, with 10 bases left in between.

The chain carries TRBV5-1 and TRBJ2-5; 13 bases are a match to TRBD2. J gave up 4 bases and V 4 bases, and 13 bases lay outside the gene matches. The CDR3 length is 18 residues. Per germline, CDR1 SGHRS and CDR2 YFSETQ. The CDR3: CASSNARLAGGGRETQYF. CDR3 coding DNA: TGCGCCAGCAGCAACGCTCGACTAGCGGGGGGCGGCCGAGAGACCCAGTACTTC.

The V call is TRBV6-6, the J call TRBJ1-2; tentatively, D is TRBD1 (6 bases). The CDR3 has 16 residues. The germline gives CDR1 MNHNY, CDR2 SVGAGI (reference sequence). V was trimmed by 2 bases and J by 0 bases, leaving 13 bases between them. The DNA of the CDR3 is TGTGCCAGCAGTTACGGGGGCAATTGGGCTAACTATGGCTACACCTTC. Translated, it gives CASSYGGNWANYGYTF.